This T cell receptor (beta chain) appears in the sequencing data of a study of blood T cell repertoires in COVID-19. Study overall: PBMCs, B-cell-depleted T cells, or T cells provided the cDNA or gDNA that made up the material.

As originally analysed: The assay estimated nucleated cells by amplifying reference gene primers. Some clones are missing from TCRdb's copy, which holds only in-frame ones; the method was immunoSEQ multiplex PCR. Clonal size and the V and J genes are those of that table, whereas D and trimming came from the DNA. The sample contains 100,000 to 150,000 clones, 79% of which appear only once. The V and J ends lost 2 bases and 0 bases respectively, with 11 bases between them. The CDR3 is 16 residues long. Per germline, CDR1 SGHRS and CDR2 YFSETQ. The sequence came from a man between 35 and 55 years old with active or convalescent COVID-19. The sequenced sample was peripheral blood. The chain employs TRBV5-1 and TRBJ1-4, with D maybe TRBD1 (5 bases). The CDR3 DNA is TGCGCCAGCAGCTTAGGACAAATCGCAACTAATGAAAAACTGTTTTTT. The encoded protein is CASSLGQIATNEKLFF.